These 12 T cell receptor beta chains originate from one sample sequenced in a study of cytomegalovirus exposure and HLA in healthy donors. Produced via immunoSEQ multiplex PCR; TCRdb's table is partial and in-frame only. The sample consists of some 180,000 clones, approximately 86% of them appearing once. The sequenced sample consisted of PBMCs. All receptors derive from a man younger than 40 in good health and CMV-seropositive.

The chain joins TRBV2 to TRBJ1-6; maybe TRBD1 (5 bases). Trimming stripped 5 bases from V and 0 bases from J, with 14 bases between. This CDR3 is built from 17 residues. Germline V gene sequence: CDR1 SNHLY, CDR2 FYNNEI. DNA of the CDR3: TGTGCCAGCAGTCCCCGGAGGGGTAACTCCTATAATTCACCCCTCCACTTT. It codes for CASSPRRGNSYNSPLHF.

The chain employs TRBV7-9 and TRBJ2-5; D not resolved. This CDR3 contains 13 residues. Germline assignment: CDR1 SEHNR and CDR2 FQNEAQ (reference sequence). V lost 5 bases to trimming and J lost 1 base, with 8 bases between them. CDR3 DNA sequence: TGTGCCAGCAGCCCTCGCACCCAAGAGACCCAGTACTTC. This translates into CASSPRTQETQYF.

V usage is TRBV7-2 and J usage is TRBJ1-1; TRBD1 is a possible D gene (6 bases). The CDR3 contains 16 residues. The V and J ends lost 0 bases and 1 base respectively, with 12 bases between them. CDR1 is SGHTA, CDR2 FQGNSA, per germline. The CDR3 loop is CASSLALFRGNTEAFF. CDR3 sequence (DNA): TGTGCCAGCAGCTTAGCGCTGTTCAGGGGGAACACTGAAGCTTTCTTT.

The chain links TRBV29-1 to TRBJ2-1; the match to TRBD2 covers 14 bases. CDR3 length equals 14 residues. V lost 6 bases to trimming and J lost 9 bases; unmatched junction nucleotides: 7. Germline CDR1 reads SQVTM; CDR2 reads ANQGSEA. CDR3 coding DNA: TGCAGCGTGGCGGGACTAGCGGGAGCGGGTGAGCAGTTCTTC. It encodes CSVAGLAGAGEQFF.

This clone was recorded once. V gene TRBV15 combines with J gene TRBJ2-3, with TRBD1 as a possible D gene (5 bases). From germline, CDR1 is LNHNV and CDR2 YYDKDF (reference sequence). Between the trimmed V and J ends, which lost 4 bases and 6 bases, there was a span of 8 bases. CDR3 length: 12 amino acids. The CDR3 sequence: CATSTSGDTQYF. In nucleotides, the CDR3 is TGTGCCACCAGCACGTCAGGGGATACGCAGTATTTT.

To note about this clone: The same CDR3 also results from other DNA sequences found in this sample. The chain uses TRBV19 and TRBJ2-7, with D perhaps matching TRBD1 (6 bases). Germline values: CDR1 LNHDA, CDR2 SQIVND (reference sequence). V lost 3 bases to trimming and J lost 2 bases, with 8 bases between them. The CDR3 consists of 13 residues. CDR3 DNA: TGTGCCAGTAGTATCGGGACAACCTACGAGCAGTACTTC. Its protein product is CASSIGTTYEQYF.

The chain is built from TRBV19 and TRBJ2-1; 9 nucleotides agree with TRBD1. Germline trimming cut 4 bases from V and 7 bases from J; bases unmatched to any gene: 11. This CDR3 comprises 16 residues. Germline lookup yields CDR1 LNHDA and CDR2 SQIVND (reference sequence). Here the CDR3 reads CASSTYTGQGTNEQFF. As DNA, the CDR3 is TGTGCCAGTAGTACGTATACGGGACAGGGTACAAATGAGCAGTTCTTC.

This chain links TRBV27 with TRBJ2-1, with 9 bases aligning to TRBD1. CDR1 is MNHEY and CDR2 is SMNVEV in the germline V gene (reference sequence). Trimming at V came to 6 bases and at J to 9 bases, leaving 12 bases not matched to a gene. This CDR3 spans 15 amino acids. CDR3 protein: CASRVGTGPLSEQFF. The CDR3 coding sequence is TGTGCCAGCAGGGTTGGGACAGGGCCCCTGAGTGAGCAGTTCTTC.

This chain connects TRBV5-1 to TRBJ2-5; TRBD2 agrees at 7 bases. Germline lookup yields CDR1 SGHRS and CDR2 YFSETQ. V lost 1 base, J lost 5 bases, and 2 bases stayed unmatched. The CDR3 extends over 13 amino acids. CDR3 amino acids: CASSLMGGETQYF. The DNA for the CDR3 is TGCGCCAGCAGCTTGATGGGGGGGGAGACCCAGTACTTC.

As for this clone: This sample includes further DNA sequences coding for the same CDR3. The J gene is TRBJ2-1, the V gene TRBV9, with 8 bases aligning to TRBD2. J gave up 4 bases and V 2 bases, and 2 bases lay outside the gene matches. This CDR3 spans 14 amino acids. Germline V CDR1 and CDR2: SGDLS, YYNGEE. CDR3 DNA: TGTGCCAGCAGCGTGGGCGGGGGGTACAATGAGCAGTTCTTC. Translating gives CASSVGGGYNEQFF.

The chain couples TRBV7-7 to TRBJ2-2; D is uncertain. Germline V gene sequence: CDR1 SSHAT, CDR2 FNYEAQ (reference sequence). This CDR3 comprises 15 residues. Trimming took 1 base from V and 0 from J, leaving 6 bases between them. The CDR3 nucleotides read TGTGCCAGCAGCTTAGGCAGTTCGAACACCGGGGAGCTGTTTTTT. Its translation: CASSLGSSNTGELFF. Based on the CDR3 plus reference TRBV7-7 and TRBJ2-2, the full variable domain is GAGVSQSPRYKVTKRGQDVTLRCDPISSHATLYWYQQALGQGPEFLTYFNYEAQPDKSGLPSDRFSAERPEGSISTLTIQRTEQRDSAMYRCASSLGSSNTGELFFGEGSRLTVL.

J is TRBJ1-6 and V is TRBV12-5, with D unresolved. Germline-derived CDR1 and CDR2 are LGHNT and FRNRAP. This CDR3 comprises 15 residues. Trimming left V 1 base short and J 9 bases short, with 13 bases between. The CDR3 loop reads CASGLEPGVGSPLHF. DNA of the CDR3: TGTGCTAGTGGTTTGGAACCCGGGGTAGGTTCACCCCTCCACTTT.